The clone carrying this T cell receptor (beta chain) came up a few times. From germline, CDR1 is SGHTS and CDR2 YDEGEE. The CDR3 totals 14 residues. V was clipped by 6 bases and J by 8 bases, with 20 bases between them. MiXCR, applied by TCRdb to the RT-PCR reads, yields one record per CDR3 protein. The repertoire holds hundreds of thousands of distinct CDR3 sequences, with 13% to 15% as singletons. The sequence derives from a female donor in good health, serving as a healthy control. Sequenced: memory CD4+ T cells from blood. This rearrangement joins TRBV5-8 to TRBJ1-2, with D possibly TRBD1 on 5 matching bases. For the CDR3, the DNA is TGTGCCAGCACTCCTCAGGGTACCTACAGAGGCTACACCTTC. It specifies CASTPQGTYRGYTF.